Listed here are 15 T cell receptor beta chains from one sample, sequenced in a study of graft-versus-host responses after intestinal transplantation. The repertoire was sequenced with immunoSEQ multiplex PCR; TCRdb's copy has only in-frame clones and lacks some. The top ten clones hold around 0.72% of a sample with 25,000 to 35,000 clones, 85% to 95% of them seen once. Sequencing was performed on PBMCs, taken approximately 66 days after intestinal transplant. These receptors were obtained from a human patient who received an intestinal transplant, so some T cells may come from the graft donor.

Note on this clone: One junction end disagrees with the germline gene, perhaps due to a read error. DNA of the CDR3: TGTGCCAGCAGCGGGGCCCAAGGGACCCAGTACTTC. It is translated as CASSGAQGTQYF. V is TRBV7-2 and J is TRBJ2-5; a possible D gene is TRBD1 (5 bases). The CDR3 totals 12 residues. In germline, CDR1 is SGHTA, CDR2 FQGNSA.

The chain is built from TRBV10-2 and TRBJ1-2; 7 bases map to TRBD1. The J segment lost 4 bases and the V segment lost 7 bases, leaving 12 bases of the junction unmatched. Germline V gives CDR1 WSHSY, CDR2 SAAADI. This CDR3 is built from 15 residues. This CDR3 reads CASTEGGGGAYGYTF. CDR3 in DNA: TGCGCCAGCACCGAGGGTGGAGGGGGCGCCTATGGCTACACCTTC.

A single count supports this clone. The V gene is TRBV4-1, the J gene TRBJ1-6; perhaps TRBD1 as D (5 bases). The CDR3 contains 14 residues. Germline V CDR1 and CDR2: MGHRA, YSYEKL. With 1 base removed from V and 11 bases from J, the gap between germline ends came to 12 bases. CDR3 protein: CASSQVDLGPPLHF. CDR3 DNA sequence: TGCGCCAGCAGCCAAGTGGATTTGGGGCCACCCCTCCACTTT.

This clone was counted once. J is TRBJ1-2 and V is TRBV18; TRBD1 is a possible D gene (6 bases). This CDR3 is 16 amino acids long. Trimming shortened V by 3 bases and J by 6 bases, and 20 bases separated the two germline ends. CDR1 is KGHSH and CDR2 is LQKENI in the germline V gene. In DNA form, the CDR3 reads TGTGCCAGCTCACCCACTATACGGACAGTCTGGAATGGCTACACCTTC. Its translation: CASSPTIRTVWNGYTF.

This clone has only one observation. This chain uses TRBV5-6 with TRBJ2-7; D unresolved. Per the germline V gene, CDR1 is SGHDT and CDR2 is YYEEEE. Trimming took 1 base from V and 5 from J, leaving 22 bases between them. This CDR3 is 17 amino acids long. CDR3 coding DNA: TGTGCCAGCAGCTTGTGGGTTGTGAGAATACCAGACGACGAGCAGTACTTC. Protein sequence: CASSLWVVRIPDDEQYF.

The V and J genes are TRBV28 and TRBJ1-3; 8 bases map to TRBD1. V shed 5 bases, J shed 3 bases, and the junction held 12 bases outside the gene matches. CDR3 length equals 17 residues. Germline V lookup: CDR1 MDHEN, CDR2 SYDVKM. CDR3 nucleotide sequence: TGTGCCAGCAGTACCACATTAACAGGGGGAGGTGGAAACACCATATATTTT. Translated: CASSTTLTGGGGNTIYF.

The rearrangement uses TRBV4-1 and TRBJ2-1, with D perhaps TRBD2 (5 bases). Germline CDR1 reads MGHRA; CDR2 reads YSYEKL. The CDR3 is made up of 14 amino acids. V lost 1 base and J 2 bases, leaving 6 bases between the germline ends. CDR3 amino acids: CASSQAGTYNEQFF. CDR3 DNA: TGCGCCAGCAGCCAAGCCGGGACCTACAATGAGCAGTTCTTC.

The sample holds one count of this clone. The chain is built from TRBV29-1 and TRBJ1-2; 8 bases match TRBD1. Germline V gene sequence: CDR1 SQVTM, CDR2 ANQGSEA. The V gene end was trimmed by 4 bases and the J gene end by 5 bases; junction bases not matched to a gene: 6. The CDR3 length is 13 residues. CDR3 amino acids: CSVAGQDHYGYTF. CDR3 bases: TGCAGCGTTGCGGGACAGGACCATTATGGCTACACCTTC. Based on the CDR3 plus reference TRBV29-1 and TRBJ1-2, the full variable domain is SAVISQKPSRDICQRGTSLTIQCQVDSQVTMMFWYRQQPGQSLTLIATANQGSEATYESGFVIDKFPISRPNLTFSTLTVSNMSPEDSSIYLCSVAGQDHYGYTFGSGTRLTVV.

This clone was found once. The chain couples TRBV19 to TRBJ2-1; TRBD2 might be the D (5 bases). V was pared by 4 bases and J by 8 bases, with 9 bases between. Germline V gene sequence: CDR1 LNHDA, CDR2 SQIVND (reference sequence). The length of the CDR3 is 12 residues. The CDR3: CASSRGRYEQFF. The CDR3 bases are TGTGCCAGTAGTAGAGGGCGGTATGAGCAGTTCTTC. Drawing the rest from reference TRBV19 and TRBJ2-1, the complete variable domain is DGGITQSPKYLFRKEGQNVTLSCEQNLNHDAMYWYRQDPGQGLRLIYYSQIVNDFQKGDIAEGYSVSREKKESFPLTVTSAQKNPTAFYLCASSRGRYEQFFGPGTRLTVL.

The V gene is TRBV5-5, the J gene TRBJ1-5; no clear D gene. Trimming took 4 bases from V and 7 from J, leaving 15 bases between them. The CDR3 contains 14 residues. From germline, CDR1 is SGHKS and CDR2 YYEKEE (reference sequence). The CDR3 DNA sequence: TGTGCCAGCAGCCCAGCACTGGGGATACAGCCCCAGCATTTT. Encoded protein: CASSPALGIQPQHF.

V gene TRBV7-9 combines with J gene TRBJ2-3, with TRBD2 matching 11 bases. CDR1 SEHNR and CDR2 FQNEAQ come from the germline V gene (reference sequence). The CDR3 totals 17 residues. Trimming at V came to 3 bases and at J to 2 bases, leaving 7 bases not matched to a gene. CDR3 nucleotides: TGTGCCAGCAGCTTCACCTCACTAGCGGGAGTCACAGATACGCAGTATTTT. As protein: CASSFTSLAGVTDTQYF.

This sequence joins TRBV19 and TRBJ2-7; the D gene is possibly TRBD1 (6 bases). CDR3 size: 16 residues. The V end was cut by 0 bases, the J end by 6 bases, with 18 bases between. Germline V gene data show CDR1 as LNHDA and CDR2 as SQIVND (reference sequence). The CDR3 DNA is TGTGCCAGTAGTATAGATCGATGGGGGCCTGGAGGCGAGCAGTACTTC. Translation gives CASSIDRWGPGGEQYF.

The rearrangement uses TRBV7-2 and TRBJ1-2; a weak D match, TRBD1 (6 bases). The length of the CDR3 is 14 residues. The V end was cut by 1 base, the J end by 2 bases, with 8 bases between. Germline CDR1 SGHTA, CDR2 FQGNSA. CDR3 sequence: CASSLEGGNYGYTF. CDR3 bases: TGTGCCAGCAGCTTAGAGGGGGGAAACTATGGCTACACCTTC.

The chain's CDR3 is CASSELPGQVLQETQYF. As DNA, the CDR3 is TGTGCCAGCAGCGAACTACCGGGACAAGTGCTCCAAGAGACCCAGTACTTC. The rearrangement uses TRBV28 and TRBJ2-5; D possibly corresponds to TRBD1 (6 bases). The CDR3 is 17 amino acids. CDR1 MDHEN and CDR2 SYDVKM come from the germline V gene. V was clipped by 6 bases and J by 1 base, with 21 bases between them.

V and J are TRBV5-4 and TRBJ2-7, with TRBD1 matching over 7 bases. CDR3 size: 15 residues. V shed 4 bases and J 2 bases; nucleotides not matched to a gene: 9. Germline V gives CDR1 SGHNT, CDR2 YYREEE (reference sequence). The CDR3 region has the DNA TGTGCCAGCAGCGCTCCGGGACAGAGAACCTACGAGCAGTACTTC. Its translation: CASSAPGQRTYEQYF.